This TCR beta chain comes out of a study of chemoradiotherapy in HPV16-positive cancers. General study findings and limits: In HPV16-positive patients, HPV-responsive T-cell expansion tracked better recurrence-free survival.

Worth noting for this clone: The antigen remains unidentified.

TCRdb's copy holds only in-frame clones and misses some; the assay was immunoSEQ multiplex PCR. The sample lists fewer than 40,000 clones, approximately 92% occurring once. This TCR was sampled from a human donor with HPV-associated anogenital cancer. The source was blood, collected from a patient who underwent chemoradiotherapy.

CDR3 coding DNA: TGTGCCACCGTAGCGGGGGCGGGTGAGCAGTTCTTC. It codes for CATVAGAGEQFF. V gene TRBV5-6 combines with J gene TRBJ2-1; 9 positions agree with TRBD2. Trimming cost V 9 bases and J 9 bases; bases outside gene matches: 7. The CDR3 spans 12 residues. Per the germline V gene, CDR1 is SGHDT and CDR2 is YYEEEE.